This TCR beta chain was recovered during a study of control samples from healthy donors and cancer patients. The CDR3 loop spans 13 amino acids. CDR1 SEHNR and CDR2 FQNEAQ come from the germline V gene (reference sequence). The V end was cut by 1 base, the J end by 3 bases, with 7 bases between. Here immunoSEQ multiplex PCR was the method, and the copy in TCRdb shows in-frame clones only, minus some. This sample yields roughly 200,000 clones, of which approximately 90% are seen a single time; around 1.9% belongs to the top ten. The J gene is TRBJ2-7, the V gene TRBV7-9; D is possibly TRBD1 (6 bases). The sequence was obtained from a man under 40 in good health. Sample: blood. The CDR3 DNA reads TGTGCCAGCAGCTTAGTAGGGGGCTACGAGCAGTACTTC. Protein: CASSLVGGYEQYF.